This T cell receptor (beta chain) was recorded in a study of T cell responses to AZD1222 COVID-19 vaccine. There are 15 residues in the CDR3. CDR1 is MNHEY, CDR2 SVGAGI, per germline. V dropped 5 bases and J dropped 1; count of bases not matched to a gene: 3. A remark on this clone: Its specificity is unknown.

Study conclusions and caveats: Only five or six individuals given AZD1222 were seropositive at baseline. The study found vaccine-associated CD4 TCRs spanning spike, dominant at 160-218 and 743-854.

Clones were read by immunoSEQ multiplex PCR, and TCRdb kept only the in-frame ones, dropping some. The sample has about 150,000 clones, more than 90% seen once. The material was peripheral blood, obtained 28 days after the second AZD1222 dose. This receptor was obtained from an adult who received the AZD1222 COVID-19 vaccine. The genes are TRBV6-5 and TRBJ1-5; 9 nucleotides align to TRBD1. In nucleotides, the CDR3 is TGTGCCAGCAGTCCCGACAGGGGGAGCAATCAGCCCCAGCATTTT. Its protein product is CASSPDRGSNQPQHF.